This T cell receptor (beta chain) emerged from a study of CD4+ T cells in melanoma. Overall study results and limits: A reported correlation linked neoantigen-specific CD4+ T cells to CD8+, macrophage and B cell function. Neoantigen-specific CD4+ T cells in melanoma reportedly had diverse differentiation states.

Produced via immunoSEQ multiplex PCR; TCRdb's table is partial and in-frame only. The sample lists about 55,000 clones, approximately 70% occurring once. Germline V gene lookup returns CDR1 MNHNS and CDR2 SASEGT. This CDR3 has 15 residues. Trimming took 3 bases from V and 4 from J, leaving 13 bases between them. Points on this clone: The antigen is undetermined.

The source is a human donor with melanoma. Sample: tumor tissue. V and J are TRBV6-1 and TRBJ2-1; no clear D gene. The CDR3 sequence is CASSETGHGYNEQFF. CDR3 sequence (DNA): TGTGCCAGCAGTGAGACGGGCCACGGTTACAATGAGCAGTTCTTC.